Given below is one T cell receptor (beta chain) in context. This record comes from a study of blood T cell repertoires in COVID-19. The overall study: PBMCs, B-cell-depleted T cells, or T cells provided the cDNA or gDNA that made up the material.

The assay was immunoSEQ multiplex PCR, and TCRdb's table has in-frame clones only and misses some. The sample shows roughly 320,000 clones, 70% to 90% of them seen only once. The CDR3 loop spans 15 amino acids. Per germline, CDR1 SNHLY and CDR2 FYNNEI. Losses at the gene ends were 5 bases for V and 3 bases for J; bases not matched to a gene: 8. The gene calls are TRBV2 and TRBJ1-1; 8 positions match TRBD1. This clonotype was sampled from a man aged 25-45 years who had recovered from COVID-19. Sequencing was done on a sample of PBMCs or T cells enriched from blood (not recorded which). The CDR3, as DNA: TGTGCCAGCAGTTTGGGACAGGTTTGGGACACTGAAGCTTTCTTT. Protein product: CASSLGQVWDTEAFF.